These 30 T cell receptor beta chains were sequenced from one sample in a study of blood T cell repertoires in COVID-19. The method was immunoSEQ multiplex PCR; TCRdb's version includes in-frame clones alone and lacks a portion of them. The repertoire holds over 85,000 clones, with about four fifths as singletons. Sequences were obtained from peripheral blood. The receptor set was obtained from a woman between 55 and 75 years old with acute or convalescent COVID-19.

The rearrangement links TRBV11-2 to TRBJ2-3; 12 bases line up with TRBD2. Germline CDR1 is SGHAT and CDR2 is FQNNGV. This CDR3 comprises 16 residues. V lost 3 bases and J lost 3; bases outside the gene matches: 4. The CDR3 region is CASSLLAGGLTDTQYF. The CDR3 DNA is TGTGCCAGCAGCTTGCTAGCGGGGGGGCTTACAGATACGCAGTATTTT.

The V gene is TRBV6-2 or TRBV6-3, the J gene TRBJ1-1; D remains unclear. CDR3 length equals 14 residues. The V end was cut by 5 bases, the J end by 4 bases, with 14 bases between. Germline CDR1 MNHEY, CDR2 SVGEGT. CDR3 coding DNA: TGTGCCAGCAGTGCCCATTTTCGGGGCACTGAAGCTTTCTTT. It specifies CASSAHFRGTEAFF.

The chain combines TRBV2 with TRBJ1-2; tentatively, D is TRBD1 (6 bases). The CDR3 is 13 amino acids. The germline gives CDR1 SNHLY, CDR2 FYNNEI. V lost 4 bases and J 6 bases, leaving 12 bases between the germline ends. The CDR3 sequence is CASSGGGDNGYTF. The CDR3 DNA reads TGTGCCAGCAGTGGGGGAGGGGACAATGGCTACACCTTC.

The CDR3 nucleotides are TGCGCCAGCAGCTTGGCAGGGGAACGTGGCTATGGCTACACCTTC. Amino acid sequence: CASSLAGERGYGYTF. The chain has TRBV5-1 and TRBJ1-2; D perhaps matches TRBD1 (6 bases). The CDR3 runs 15 residues. Between the trimmed V and J ends, which lost 0 bases and 4 bases, there was a span of 13 bases. Germline CDR1 SGHRS, CDR2 YFSETQ.

CDR3 in DNA: TGTGCCAGAAGCTTGGCCTCGGGACAGGGGTATGGCTACACCTTC. Protein sequence: CARSLASGQGYGYTF. The V call is TRBV5-3, the J call TRBJ1-2, with 10 positions matching TRBD1. TRBV5-3 is an open reading frame, and its role is uncertain. This CDR3 region has 15 residues. The V segment lost 0 bases and the J segment 5 bases; nucleotides outside the gene matches: 4.

The chain combines TRBV2 with TRBJ2-3; 8 bases match TRBD2. With 11 bases clipped from V and 5 bases from J, the junction kept 9 bases outside the gene matches. The CDR3 runs to 13 residues. CDR1 and CDR2 (germline): SNHLY, FYNNEI. CDR3 coding DNA: TGTGCCGCGGGGGGACTAGTGAAAGATACGCAGTATTTT. Translating it yields CAAGGLVKDTQYF.

The V gene is TRBV7-2, the J gene TRBJ1-2, with D possibly TRBD1 on 5 matching bases. Trimming stripped 5 bases from V and 6 bases from J, with 13 bases between. Germline V gene sequence: CDR1 SGHTA, CDR2 FQGNSA. The CDR3 covers 13 residues. The CDR3 nucleotides read TGTGCCAGCAGCAAAAGCACGGGGGATGGCTACACCTTC. It codes for CASSKSTGDGYTF.

The chain joins TRBV6-6 to TRBJ1-2; 10 bases are shared with TRBD1. The CDR3 is made up of 15 amino acids. V lost 4 bases and J lost 4; bases outside the gene matches: 6. Looked up from germline, CDR1 is MNHNY and CDR2 is SVGAGI (reference sequence). In nucleotides, the CDR3 is TGTGCCAGCAGTTCCCCGGGACAGGGGACCTATGGCTACACCTTC. Amino acid sequence: CASSSPGQGTYGYTF.

J is TRBJ2-5 and V is TRBV2, with TRBD2 matching 8 bases. The CDR3 sequence is 13 residues long. V was clipped by 8 bases and J by 1 base; unmatched bases: 3. The germline gives CDR1 SNHLY, CDR2 FYNNEI. The CDR3 bases are TGTGCCAGCGGTCGGGAGGGCCAAGAGACCCAGTACTTC. Amino acids: CASGREGQETQYF.

V and J are TRBV6-5 and TRBJ1-3, with D maybe TRBD1 (5 bases). Germline V gene lookup returns CDR1 MNHEY and CDR2 SVGAGI. The CDR3 is 14 amino acids. The V gene lost 6 bases and the J gene lost 4 bases, with 13 bases spanning the gap. The CDR3 sequence is CASRGPLGGNTIYF. The CDR3 bases are TGTGCCAGCAGGGGGCCGTTGGGGGGAAACACCATATATTTT.

The chain couples TRBV14 to TRBJ1-2, with D perhaps matching TRBD1 (6 bases). The CDR3 is made up of 13 amino acids. CDR1 is SGHDN and CDR2 is FVKESK in the germline V gene. Trimming took off 4 bases at V and 7 bases at J, with 13 bases between the two ends. The CDR3, as DNA: TGTGCCAGCAGCCGAGACAGAGGGGGTGGCTACACCTTC. This codes for CASSRDRGGGYTF.

The chain links TRBV6-2 or TRBV6-3 to TRBJ2-1; 7 bases fit TRBD2. The CDR3 is 16 amino acids. The V segment lost 2 bases and the J segment 10 bases; nucleotides outside the gene matches: 14. Germline values: CDR1 MNHEY, CDR2 SVGEGT. CDR3 region: CASSYGGVVGSGEQFF. As DNA, the CDR3 is TGTGCCAGCAGTTACGGGGGGGTCGTAGGGTCAGGGGAGCAGTTCTTC.

This clone was seen just once. Mismatch with germline at one junction end may stem from a read error. The rearrangement links TRBV5-1 to TRBJ2-5, with 9 bases fitting TRBD1. The CDR3 covers 13 residues. The germline V gene has CDR1 SGHRS and CDR2 YFSETQ. The CDR3 DNA is TGCGCCAGCAGCTTTAGTGAGGGGGACAGGGAGCACTTC. This gives the protein CASSFSEGDREHF.

This clone was observed a single time. The chain joins TRBV6-5 to TRBJ2-5, with 7 nucleotides matching TRBD2. The length of the CDR3 is 15 residues. The trim removed 4 bases at V and 2 bases at J, leaving 7 bases unmatched. CDR1 MNHEY and CDR2 SVGAGI come from the germline V gene. CDR3 region: CASSFTSGVQETQYF. The CDR3 region has the DNA TGTGCCAGCAGTTTCACCAGCGGGGTACAAGAGACCCAGTACTTC.

The chain carries TRBV2 and TRBJ1-1, with D uncertain. The ends were cut back, 1 base at V and 3 bases at J, with 9 bases in the middle. Germline V gene sequence: CDR1 SNHLY, CDR2 FYNNEI. The CDR3 totals 14 residues. CDR3 DNA: TGTGCCAGCAGTGAAGGGGCCGGGGACACTGAAGCTTTCTTT. Its protein is CASSEGAGDTEAFF.

V is TRBV7-9 and J is TRBJ1-1; D gene unclear. The length of the CDR3 is 12 residues. CDR1 SEHNR and CDR2 FQNEAQ come from the germline V gene (reference sequence). Trimming stripped 3 bases from V and 8 bases from J, with 10 bases between. The CDR3 loop is CASSFEGIEAFF. In nucleotides, the CDR3 is TGTGCCAGCAGCTTCGAGGGAATCGAAGCTTTCTTT. Based on the CDR3 plus reference TRBV7-9 and TRBJ1-1, the full variable domain is DTGVSQNPRHKITKRGQNVTFRCDPISEHNRLYWYRQTLGQGPEFLTYFQNEAQLEKSRLLSDRFSAERPKGSFSTLEIQRTEQGDSAMYLCASSFEGIEAFFGQGTRLTVV.

This rearrangement joins TRBV12-3 or TRBV12-4 to TRBJ1-2; D might be TRBD1 (6 bases). V lost 5 bases and J 6 bases, leaving 13 bases between the germline ends. The CDR3 is 13 residues long. The DNA for the CDR3 is TGTGCCAGCAGTCCTCAGGGGATCAATGGCTACACCTTC. Translating it yields CASSPQGINGYTF.

V is TRBV7-6 and J is TRBJ2-1; maybe TRBD2 (6 bases). The CDR3 spans 13 residues. Trimming stripped 6 bases from V and 7 bases from J, with 13 bases between. Germline values: CDR1 SGHVS, CDR2 FNYEAQ. Here the CDR3 DNA reads TGTGCCAGCAGTTCGGGACTCCTAAATGAGCAGTTCTTC. Its translation: CASSSGLLNEQFF.

This chain uses TRBV5-6 with TRBJ2-3; D not certain. The CDR3 spans 13 residues. The germline V gene has CDR1 SGHDT and CDR2 YYEEEE. V was clipped by 0 bases and J by 7 bases, with 9 bases between them. The CDR3 here is CASSLAGSYTQYF. CDR3 bases: TGTGCCAGCAGCTTGGCCGGGTCATATACGCAGTATTTT. Variable domain in full (rest from reference TRBV5-6 and TRBJ2-3): DAGVTQSPTHLIKTRGQQVTLRCSPKSGHDTVSWYQQALGQGPQFIFQYYEEEERQRGNFPDRFSGHQFPNYSSELNVNALLLGDSALYLCASSLAGSYTQYFGPGTRLTVL.

There are many counts of this clone. The J gene is TRBJ1-1, the V gene TRBV28; no clear D gene. The CDR3 length is 12 residues. Germline V lookup: CDR1 MDHEN, CDR2 SYDVKM. Between the trimmed V and J ends, which lost 10 bases and 4 bases, there was a span of 13 bases. The CDR3 spells CATVRLATEAFF. CDR3 nucleotide sequence: TGTGCCACCGTACGACTAGCCACTGAAGCTTTCTTT.

The chain joins TRBV11-1 to TRBJ1-1, with 9 nucleotides matching TRBD1. Germline V gene sequence: CDR1 SGHAT, CDR2 FQDESV (reference sequence). The V segment lost 4 bases and the J segment 4 bases; nucleotides outside the gene matches: 4. The CDR3 totals 14 residues. The CDR3 DNA is TGTGCCAGCAGCTGGACAGGGGCTGGCACTGAAGCTTTCTTT. Translated: CASSWTGAGTEAFF.

The chain combines TRBV7-2 with TRBJ1-1; 7 nucleotides align to TRBD1. V was clipped by 4 bases and J by 7 bases; unmatched bases: 3. CDR3 length equals 12 residues. Per the germline V gene, CDR1 is SGHTA and CDR2 is FQGNSA. The chain's CDR3 is CASSSRQGEAFF. CDR3 nucleotides: TGTGCCAGCAGCTCCCGACAGGGTGAAGCTTTCTTT.

The V gene is TRBV18, the J gene TRBJ1-5; D perhaps matches TRBD1 (6 bases). Deletions cut 6 bases from V and 4 bases from J, with 13 bases between. From germline, CDR1 is KGHSH and CDR2 LQKENI. The CDR3 runs 14 residues. This CDR3 is CASSPDRSNQPQHF. CDR3 nucleotide sequence: TGTGCCAGCTCGCCAGACAGGAGTAATCAGCCCCAGCATTTT.

This chain joins TRBV6-6 and TRBJ1-2; D uncertain. The germline V gene encodes CDR1 MNHNY and CDR2 SVGAGI (reference sequence). This CDR3 has 16 residues. The V end lost 5 bases, the J end lost 4 bases, and 20 bases lay between the germline ends. For the CDR3, the DNA is TGTGCCAGCAGTCGATACCCTCGGACGGGAAGCTATGGCTACACCTTC. Translating it yields CASSRYPRTGSYGYTF.

This clone was detected only once. The rearrangement joins TRBV18 to TRBJ1-4; 7 nucleotides match TRBD1. J gave up 8 bases and V 3 bases, and 9 bases lay outside the gene matches. The CDR3 length is 15 residues. The germline CDR1 and CDR2 sequences are KGHSH and LQKENI. The CDR3 protein is CASSPPEGAGEKLFF. CDR3 bases: TGTGCCAGCTCACCCCCGGAGGGGGCAGGCGAAAAACTGTTTTTT.

The chain is built from TRBV7-2 and TRBJ1-6; D gene uncertain. The germline V and J ends were trimmed by 2 bases and 5 bases, with 10 bases remaining between them. Germline loops: CDR1 SGHTA, CDR2 FQGNSA. The CDR3 runs to 15 residues. The DNA of the CDR3 is TGTGCCAGCAGCTTAATTGGCAGTAATAATTCACCCCTCCACTTT. Translating gives CASSLIGSNNSPLHF.

The chain is built from TRBV18 and TRBJ1-1; possibly TRBD1 for D (5 bases). V lost 6 bases to trimming and J lost 6 bases, with 17 bases between them. The germline V gene encodes CDR1 KGHSH and CDR2 LQKENI. There are 14 residues in the CDR3. CDR3 nucleotide sequence: TGTGCCAGCTCCCCAGGGCAAGCAGAGTCTGAAGCTTTCTTT. This gives the protein CASSPGQAESEAFF. Based on the CDR3 plus reference TRBV18 and TRBJ1-1, the full variable domain is NAGVMQNPRHLVRRRGQEARLRCSPMKGHSHVYWYRQLPEEGLKFMVYLQKENIIDESGMPKERFSAEFPKEGPSILRIQQVVRGDSAAYFCASSPGQAESEAFFGQGTRLTVV.

Only one count was recorded for this clone. The rearrangement links TRBV7-2 to TRBJ2-3, with 10 bases matching TRBD2. The CDR3 is made up of 18 amino acids. The ends lost 3 bases at V and 3 bases at J; junction bases unmatched: 12. Germline CDR1 reads SGHTA; CDR2 reads FQGNSA. In DNA form, the CDR3 reads TGTGCCAGCAGCTTGGAGCGGGGGGGGCTCGGAGGGACAGATACGCAGTATTTT. It codes for CASSLERGGLGGTDTQYF. Full variable domain (missing parts from reference TRBV7-2 and TRBJ2-3): GAGVSQSPSNKVTEKGKDVELRCDPISGHTALYWYRQSLGQGLEFLIYFQGNSAPDKSGLPSDRFSAERTGGSVSTLTIQRTQQEDSAVYLCASSLERGGLGGTDTQYFGPGTRLTVL.

This chain uses TRBV27 with TRBJ1-2; 7 bases align to TRBD1. CDR3 length: 13 residues. Germline V gene data show CDR1 as MNHEY and CDR2 as SMNVEV (reference sequence). V shed 3 bases, J shed 6 bases, and the junction held 4 bases outside the gene matches. The CDR3 DNA reads as TGTGCCAGCAGTTTGGACAGGAGGAATGGCTACACCTTC. It is translated as CASSLDRRNGYTF.

The table lists this clone with a count of one. The rearrangement joins TRBV4-2 to TRBJ2-2, with 9 bases that match TRBD2. The CDR3 contains 17 residues. V dropped 1 base and J dropped 0; count of bases not matched to a gene: 3. The germline CDR1 and CDR2 sequences are LGHNA and YNFKEQ. The CDR3 nucleotides read TGTGCCAGCAGCCAAGGGGGCGGGGGGGCGAACACCGGGGAGCTGTTTTTT. The encoded protein is CASSQGGGGANTGELFF.